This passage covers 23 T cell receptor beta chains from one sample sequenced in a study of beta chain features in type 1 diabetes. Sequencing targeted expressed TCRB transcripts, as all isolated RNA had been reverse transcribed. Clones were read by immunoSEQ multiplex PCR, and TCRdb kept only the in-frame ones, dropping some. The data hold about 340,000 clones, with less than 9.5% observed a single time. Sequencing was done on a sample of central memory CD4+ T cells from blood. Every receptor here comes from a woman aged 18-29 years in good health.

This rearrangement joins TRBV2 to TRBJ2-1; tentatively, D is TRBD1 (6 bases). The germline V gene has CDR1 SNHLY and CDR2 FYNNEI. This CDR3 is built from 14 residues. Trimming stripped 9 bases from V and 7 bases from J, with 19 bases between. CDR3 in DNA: TGTGCCAGAAGCAGGGGACCCCAGCGGAATGAGCAGTTCTTC. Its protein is CARSRGPQRNEQFF.

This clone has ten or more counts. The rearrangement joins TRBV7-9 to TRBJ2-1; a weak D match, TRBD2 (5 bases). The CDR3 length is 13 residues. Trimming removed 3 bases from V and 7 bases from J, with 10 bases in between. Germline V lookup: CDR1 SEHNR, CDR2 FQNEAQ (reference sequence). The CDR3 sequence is CASSFGAGNEQFF. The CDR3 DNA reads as TGTGCCAGCAGCTTTGGCGCGGGTAATGAGCAGTTCTTC.

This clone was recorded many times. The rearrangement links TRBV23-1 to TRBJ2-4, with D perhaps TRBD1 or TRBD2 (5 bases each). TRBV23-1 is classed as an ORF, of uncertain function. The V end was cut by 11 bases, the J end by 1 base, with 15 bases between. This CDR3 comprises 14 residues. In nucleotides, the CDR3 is TGCGCCTGGGCTAGCCACAGGGCCAAAAACATTCAGTACTTC. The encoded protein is CAWASHRAKNIQYF.

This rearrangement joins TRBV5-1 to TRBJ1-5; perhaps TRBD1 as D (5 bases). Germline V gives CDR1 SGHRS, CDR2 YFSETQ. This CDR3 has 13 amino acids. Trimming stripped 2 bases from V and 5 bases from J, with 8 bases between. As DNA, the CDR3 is TGCGCCAGCAGCTTCACGGGGGATCAGCCCCAGCATTTT. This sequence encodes CASSFTGDQPQHF.

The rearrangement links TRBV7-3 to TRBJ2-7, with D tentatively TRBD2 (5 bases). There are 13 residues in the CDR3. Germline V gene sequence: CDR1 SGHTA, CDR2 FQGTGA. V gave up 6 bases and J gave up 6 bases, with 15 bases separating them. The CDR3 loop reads CASSSNLAPEQYF. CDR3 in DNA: TGTGCCAGCAGTTCCAATTTAGCGCCCGAGCAGTACTTC. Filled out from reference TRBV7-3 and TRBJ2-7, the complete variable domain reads GAGVSQTPSNKVTEKGKYVELRCDPISGHTALYWYRQSLGQGPEFLIYFQGTGAADDSGLPNDRFFAVRPEGSVSTLKIQRTERGDSAVYLCASSSNLAPEQYFGPGTRLTVT.

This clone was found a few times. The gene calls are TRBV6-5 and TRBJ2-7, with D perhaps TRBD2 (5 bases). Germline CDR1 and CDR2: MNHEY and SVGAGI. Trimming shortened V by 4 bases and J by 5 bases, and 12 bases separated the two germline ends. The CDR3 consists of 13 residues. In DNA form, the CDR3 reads TGTGCCAGCAGTTTCTCGATCGGGGACGAGCAGTACTTC. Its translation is CASSFSIGDEQYF.

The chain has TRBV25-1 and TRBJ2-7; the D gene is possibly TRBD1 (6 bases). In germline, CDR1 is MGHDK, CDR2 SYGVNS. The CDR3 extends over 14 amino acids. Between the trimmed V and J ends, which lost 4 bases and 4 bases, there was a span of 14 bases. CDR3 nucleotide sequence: TGTGCCAGCAGTGGGGACATTTCCCCTTACGAGCAGTACTTC. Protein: CASSGDISPYEQYF.

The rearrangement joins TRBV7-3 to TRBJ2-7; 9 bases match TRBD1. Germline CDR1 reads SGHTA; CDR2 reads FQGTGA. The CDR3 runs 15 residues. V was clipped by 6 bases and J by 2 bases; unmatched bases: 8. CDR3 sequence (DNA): TGTGCCAGCAGTCTTACCGGGACAGGGCCCTACGAGCAGTACTTC. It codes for CASSLTGTGPYEQYF.

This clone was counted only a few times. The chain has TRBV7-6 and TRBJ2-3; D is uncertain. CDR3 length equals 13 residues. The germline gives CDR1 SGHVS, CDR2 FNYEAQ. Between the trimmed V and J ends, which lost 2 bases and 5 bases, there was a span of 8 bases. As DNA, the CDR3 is TGTGCCAGCAGCTTATATTCGGGAGATACGCAGTATTTT. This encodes CASSLYSGDTQYF.

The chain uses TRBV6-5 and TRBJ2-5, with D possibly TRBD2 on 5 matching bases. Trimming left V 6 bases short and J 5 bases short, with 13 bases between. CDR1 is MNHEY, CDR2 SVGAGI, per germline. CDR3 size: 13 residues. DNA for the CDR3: TGTGCCAGCAGCCCAGACGCGGGCGAGACCCAGTACTTC. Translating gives CASSPDAGETQYF.

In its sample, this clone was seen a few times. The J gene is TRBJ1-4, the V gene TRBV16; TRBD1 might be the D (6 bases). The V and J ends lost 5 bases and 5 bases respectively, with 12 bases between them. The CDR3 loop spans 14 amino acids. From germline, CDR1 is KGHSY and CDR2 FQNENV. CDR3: CASSLQGENEKLFF. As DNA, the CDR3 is TGTGCCAGCAGCTTACAGGGTGAAAATGAAAAACTGTTTTTT.

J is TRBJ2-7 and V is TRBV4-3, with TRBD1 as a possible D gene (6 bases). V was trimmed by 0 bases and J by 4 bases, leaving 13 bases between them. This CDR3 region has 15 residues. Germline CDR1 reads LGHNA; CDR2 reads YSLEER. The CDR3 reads CASSQDTGMGYEQYF. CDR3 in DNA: TGCGCCAGCAGCCAAGACACAGGGATGGGGTACGAGCAGTACTTC.

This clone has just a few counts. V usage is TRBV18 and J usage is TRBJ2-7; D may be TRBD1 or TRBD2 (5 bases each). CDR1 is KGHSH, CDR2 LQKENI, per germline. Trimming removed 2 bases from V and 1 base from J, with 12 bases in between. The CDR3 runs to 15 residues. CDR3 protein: CASSPKVGGSYEQYF. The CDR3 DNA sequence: TGTGCCAGCTCACCAAAAGTTGGGGGTTCCTACGAGCAGTACTTC.

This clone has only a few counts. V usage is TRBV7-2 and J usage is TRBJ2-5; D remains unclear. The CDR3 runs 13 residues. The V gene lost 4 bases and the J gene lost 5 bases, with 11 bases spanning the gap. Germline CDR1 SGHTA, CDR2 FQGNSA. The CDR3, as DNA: TGTGCCAGCAGCTCTCAATTGGGTGAGACCCAGTACTTC. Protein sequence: CASSSQLGETQYF.

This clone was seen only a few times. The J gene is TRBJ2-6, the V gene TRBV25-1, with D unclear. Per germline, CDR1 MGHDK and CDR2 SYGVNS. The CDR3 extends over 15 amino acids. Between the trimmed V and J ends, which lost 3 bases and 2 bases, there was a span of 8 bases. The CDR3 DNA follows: TGTGCCAGCAGTGACATAAGGGCTGGGGCCAACGTCCTGACTTTC. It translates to CASSDIRAGANVLTF.

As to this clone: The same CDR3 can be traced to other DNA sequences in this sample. This CDR3 is CASSEGYEQYF. The CDR3 DNA reads TGTGCCAGCAGTGAAGGTTACGAGCAGTACTTC. The chain has TRBV6-1 and TRBJ2-7; D is ambiguous. CDR1 and CDR2 from the germline V gene are MNHNS and SASEGT. The CDR3 is 11 residues long. V was trimmed by 1 base and J by 4 bases, leaving 2 bases between them.

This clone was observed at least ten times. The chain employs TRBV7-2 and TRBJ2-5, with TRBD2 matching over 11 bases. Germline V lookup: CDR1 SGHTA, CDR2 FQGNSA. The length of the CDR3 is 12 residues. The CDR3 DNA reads TGTGCTAGCGGGAGGGCCGAGGAGACCCAGTACTTC. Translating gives CASGRAEETQYF. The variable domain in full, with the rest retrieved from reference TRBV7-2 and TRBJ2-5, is GAGVSQSPSNKVTEKGKDVELRCDPISGHTALYWYRQSLGQGLEFLIYFQGNSAPDKSGLPSDRFSAERTGGSVSTLTIQRTQQEDSAVYLCASGRAEETQYFGPGTRLLVL.

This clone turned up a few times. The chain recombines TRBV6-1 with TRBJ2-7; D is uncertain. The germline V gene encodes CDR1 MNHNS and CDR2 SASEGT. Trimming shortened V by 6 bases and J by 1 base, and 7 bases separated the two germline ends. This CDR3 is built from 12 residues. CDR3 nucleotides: TGTGCCAGCAGCTCCCAATCCTACGAGCAGTACTTC. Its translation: CASSSQSYEQYF.

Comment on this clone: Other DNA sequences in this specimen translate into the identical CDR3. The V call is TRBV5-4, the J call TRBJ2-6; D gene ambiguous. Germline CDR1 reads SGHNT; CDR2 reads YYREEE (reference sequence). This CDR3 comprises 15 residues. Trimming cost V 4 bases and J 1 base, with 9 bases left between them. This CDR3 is CASSRTGSGANVLTF. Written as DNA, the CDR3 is TGTGCCAGCAGCCGGACCGGGTCTGGGGCCAACGTCCTGACTTTC.

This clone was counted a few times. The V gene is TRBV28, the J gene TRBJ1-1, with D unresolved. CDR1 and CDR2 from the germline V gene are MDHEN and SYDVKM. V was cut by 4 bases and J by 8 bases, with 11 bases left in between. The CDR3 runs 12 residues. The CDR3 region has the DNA TGTGCCAGCAGTTCCCCGGGCAGGGAAGCTTTCTTT. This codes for CASSSPGREAFF.

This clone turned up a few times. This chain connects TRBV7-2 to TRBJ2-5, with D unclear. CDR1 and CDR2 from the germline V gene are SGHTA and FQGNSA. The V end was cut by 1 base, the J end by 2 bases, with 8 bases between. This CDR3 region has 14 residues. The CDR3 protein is CASSLVVRQETQYF. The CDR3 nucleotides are TGTGCCAGCAGCTTAGTTGTCAGACAAGAGACCCAGTACTTC.

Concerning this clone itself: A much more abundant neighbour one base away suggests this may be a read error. The CDR3 here is CASSQQETQYF. The DNA for the CDR3 is TGTGCCAGCAGCCAACAAGAGACCCAGTACTTC. The gene calls are TRBV10-3 and TRBJ2-5, with D unresolved. CDR3 size: 11 residues. Trimming shortened V by 10 bases and J by 2 bases, and 8 bases separated the two germline ends. Germline lookup yields CDR1 ENHRY and CDR2 SYGVKD.

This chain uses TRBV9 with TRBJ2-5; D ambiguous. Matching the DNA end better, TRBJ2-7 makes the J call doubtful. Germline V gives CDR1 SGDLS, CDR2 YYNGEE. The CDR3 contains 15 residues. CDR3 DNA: TGTGCCAGCAGCGTAGCGCCTCACGGCTCCTACGAGCAGTACTTC. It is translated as CASSVAPHGSYEQYF.